The sequence of this TCR beta chain was determined in a study of blood T cell repertoires in COVID-19. As for the study in general: PBMCs, B-cell-depleted T cells, or T cells were the source of the cDNA or gDNA that made up the material.

Produced via immunoSEQ multiplex PCR; TCRdb's table is partial and in-frame only. Of roughly 140,000 clones in the sample, about three quarters were seen once. Trimming shortened V by 0 bases and J by 6 bases, and 14 bases separated the two germline ends. This CDR3 is built from 16 residues. From germline, CDR1 is MRHNA and CDR2 SNTAGT. Input material: peripheral blood. The V and J genes are TRBV6-4 and TRBJ2-2; D not certain. The sequence was collected from a woman in her sixties with acute or convalescent COVID-19. The CDR3 here is CASSDSKTGSAGELFF. In DNA form, the CDR3 reads TGTGCCAGCAGTGACTCGAAAACCGGGTCCGCCGGGGAGCTGTTTTTT.